These 21 T cell receptor beta chains came from one sample sequenced in a study of blood T cell repertoires in COVID-19 (TCRdb year 2020). Library preparation employed the immunoSEQ multiplex PCR assay. The table comes from immuneACCESS by way of TCRdb, which keeps in-frame sequences with V and J called. Part of the clones is missing from these tables; in studies checked, under half for an unresolved V gene and the rest for unknown reasons. For this sample there are around 130,000 clones; 84% appear just once. More than 10% of the sample comes from the top ten. Material for sequencing was peripheral blood. Every receptor here comes from a woman in her sixties or seventies with acute or convalescent COVID-19.

The genes are TRBV19 and TRBJ2-6; maybe TRBD1 (6 bases). In germline, CDR1 is LNHDA, CDR2 SQIVND (reference sequence). This CDR3 has 18 residues. V was shortened by 5 bases and J by 0 bases, with 17 bases between the two germline ends. The CDR3 DNA reads as TGTGCCAGTAGTGCCAGGGGAGACAGGTTCTCTGGGGCCAACGTCCTGACTTTC. Translating gives CASSARGDRFSGANVLTF.

This chain joins TRBV5-1 and TRBJ1-1; 7 bases fit TRBD1. There are 14 residues in the CDR3. The trim removed 3 bases at V and 4 bases at J, leaving 6 bases unmatched. Germline V gene data show CDR1 as SGHRS and CDR2 as YFSETQ. The CDR3 region is CASSSGQAGTEAFF. The CDR3 region has the DNA TGCGCCAGCAGCTCCGGACAGGCAGGCACTGAAGCTTTCTTT. The variable domain in full, completed from reference TRBV5-1 and TRBJ1-1, reads KAGVTQTPRYLIKTRGQQVTLSCSPISGHRSVSWYQQTPGQGLQFLFEYFSETQRNKGNFPGRFSGRQFSNSRSEMNVSTLELGDSALYLCASSSGQAGTEAFFGQGTRLTVV.

Comment on this clone: Other nucleotide sequences in the sample specify the same CDR3. The J gene is TRBJ2-7, the V gene TRBV5-4; possibly TRBD2 for D (6 bases). V lost 1 base to trimming and J lost 6 bases, with 8 bases between them. The CDR3 covers 12 residues. In germline, CDR1 is SGHNT, CDR2 YYREEE (reference sequence). The CDR3 is CASSLLGGEQYF. The CDR3, as DNA: TGTGCCAGCAGCTTGCTGGGAGGCGAGCAGTACTTC.

The chain has TRBV18 and TRBJ1-2; 8 bases agree with TRBD1. After removal of 2 bases from V and 4 bases from J, the junction contained 3 bases not matched to a gene. The CDR3 contains 14 residues. Germline V CDR1 and CDR2: KGHSH, LQKENI. The CDR3 loop reads CASSPRQGSYGYTF. The CDR3 DNA sequence: TGTGCCAGCTCACCAAGACAGGGGAGCTATGGCTACACCTTC.

The rearrangement links TRBV27 to TRBJ2-2, with 8 bases fitting TRBD2. V lost 3 bases to trimming and J lost 5 bases; unmatched junction nucleotides: 2. This CDR3 region has 14 residues. From germline, CDR1 is MNHEY and CDR2 SMNVEV (reference sequence). The CDR3 nucleotides are TGTGCCAGCAGTTTTCGGGAGGGGACCGGGGAGCTGTTTTTT. This gives the protein CASSFREGTGELFF.

V usage is TRBV5-1 and J usage is TRBJ2-1; 11 bases map to TRBD2. CDR3 length: 16 amino acids. V gave up 3 bases and J gave up 5 bases; unmatched junction bases: 7. Germline V gene lookup returns CDR1 SGHRS and CDR2 YFSETQ. The CDR3 here is CASSSFTSGGNNEQFF. Written as DNA, the CDR3 is TGCGCCAGCAGCTCTTTTACTAGCGGGGGAAACAATGAGCAGTTCTTC.

The chain recombines TRBV7-3 with TRBJ1-1, with 12 bases matching TRBD1. This CDR3 spans 16 amino acids. V dropped 5 bases and J dropped 2; count of bases not matched to a gene: 6. CDR1 and CDR2 from the germline V gene are SGHTA and FQGTGA. The CDR3 loop is CASSQGDRGRNTEAFF. The CDR3 bases are TGTGCCAGCAGCCAAGGGGACAGGGGGCGAAACACTGAAGCTTTCTTT.

This clone has a single count. The chain links TRBV28 to TRBJ2-1; D perhaps matches TRBD2 (5 bases). The CDR3 runs 16 residues. The germline V gene encodes CDR1 MDHEN and CDR2 SYDVKM. Trimming cost V 4 bases and J 2 bases, with 15 bases left between them. The CDR3 protein is CASSSPNSATYNEQFF. CDR3 in DNA: TGTGCCAGCAGTTCCCCTAATAGCGCGACCTACAATGAGCAGTTCTTC.

V is TRBV18 and J is TRBJ1-1, with D uncertain. The CDR3 has 12 amino acids. Germline values: CDR1 KGHSH, CDR2 LQKENI. The V and J ends lost 2 bases and 6 bases respectively, with 7 bases between them. The CDR3 nucleotides are TGTGCCAGCTCACCAATGAGCGCTGAAGCTTTCTTT. It yields the protein CASSPMSAEAFF.

The J gene is TRBJ2-3, the V gene TRBV4-1, with 9 bases lining up with TRBD2. This CDR3 has 17 amino acids. The J segment lost 2 bases and the V segment lost 3 bases, leaving 9 bases of the junction unmatched. Germline V gives CDR1 MGHRA, CDR2 YSYEKL. The CDR3 DNA sequence: TGCGCCAGCAGCCAGAGTATTAGCGGGGGAATCACAGATACGCAGTATTTT. Translation gives CASSQSISGGITDTQYF.

This clone appeared a few times. V and J are TRBV5-1 and TRBJ1-4; 8 nucleotides align to TRBD1. The J segment lost 8 bases and the V segment lost 4 bases, leaving 7 bases of the junction unmatched. Germline V gives CDR1 SGHRS, CDR2 YFSETQ. CDR3 length equals 14 residues. The CDR3 coding sequence is TGCGCCAGCAGCGAACAGGGGGTAGGAGAAAAACTGTTTTTT. Translated, it gives CASSEQGVGEKLFF.

The rearrangement joins TRBV12-3 or TRBV12-4 to TRBJ1-6, with a tentative D call TRBD1 (5 bases). The CDR3 spans 13 residues. Between the trimmed V and J ends, which lost 5 bases and 10 bases, there was a span of 12 bases. CDR3 nucleotide sequence: TGTGCCAGCAGTAACCCAGGGCCCTCACCCCTCCACTTT. Encoded protein: CASSNPGPSPLHF.

This chain uses TRBV2 with TRBJ1-1; D remains unclear. V was shortened by 7 bases and J by 3 bases, with 12 bases between the two germline ends. Germline V gene lookup returns CDR1 SNHLY and CDR2 FYNNEI. The CDR3 has 13 residues. For the CDR3, the DNA is TGTGCCAGCAAAATCCTAGTGGACACTGAAGCTTTCTTT. Its translation: CASKILVDTEAFF.

CDR3 sequence reads: CASAGRGYGYTF. The CDR3 DNA reads as TGTGCCAGTGCAGGGAGGGGCTATGGCTACACCTTC. J is TRBJ1-2 and V is TRBV28, with a tentative D call TRBD1 (5 bases). Trimming took 9 bases from V and 4 from J, leaving 12 bases between them. Germline CDR1 MDHEN, CDR2 SYDVKM. The CDR3 runs to 12 residues.

This sequence joins TRBV14 and TRBJ1-1; a possible D gene is TRBD1 (5 bases). V lost 3 bases to trimming and J lost 2 bases, with 13 bases between them. The CDR3 contains 15 residues. Per the germline V gene, CDR1 is SGHDN and CDR2 is FVKESK. The CDR3 sequence is CASSHWGLGNTEAFF. The CDR3 nucleotides read TGTGCCAGCAGCCACTGGGGCCTTGGTAACACTGAAGCTTTCTTT. Together with reference TRBV14 and TRBJ1-1, the CDR3 gives the full variable domain: EAGVTQFPSHSVIEKGQTVTLRCDPISGHDNLYWYRRVMGKEIKFLLHFVKESKQDESGMPNNRFLAERTGGTYSTLKVQPAELEDSGVYFCASSHWGLGNTEAFFGQGTRLTVV.

This clone appeared a few times. The gene calls are TRBV4-2 and TRBJ1-4, with 8 bases that match TRBD1. This CDR3 is built from 16 residues. Trimming removed 0 bases from V and 3 bases from J; junction bases left unmatched: 3. CDR1 is LGHNA, CDR2 YNFKEQ, per germline. CDR3 amino acids: CASSQEPGQANEKLFF. CDR3 bases: TGTGCCAGCAGCCAAGAACCGGGACAGGCTAATGAAAAACTGTTTTTT.

As for this clone: The same CDR3 arises from other DNA sequences in this sample as well. The chain combines TRBV30 with TRBJ1-1; D is possibly TRBD1 (5 bases). V was cut by 2 bases and J by 5 bases, with 6 bases left in between. CDR3 length equals 11 residues. Germline V gives CDR1 GTSNPN, CDR2 SVGIG (reference sequence). This chain's CDR3 is CAWSRGTEAFF. The CDR3 region has the DNA TGTGCCTGGAGTAGGGGTACTGAAGCTTTCTTT.

V usage is TRBV27 and J usage is TRBJ2-3; 10 positions agree with TRBD1. The germline gives CDR1 MNHEY, CDR2 SMNVEV (reference sequence). CDR3 length: 14 residues. The junction had 5 bases not matched to a gene; V was cut back by 5 bases and J by 6 bases. The CDR3 DNA sequence: TGTGCCAGCAGTGCTGGACAGGGGGTTGATACGCAGTATTTT. The encoded protein is CASSAGQGVDTQYF.

This clone has more than one count but fewer than ten. The rearrangement joins TRBV12-5 to TRBJ1-2; 10 positions agree with TRBD1. Trimming cost V 1 base and J 7 bases; bases outside gene matches: 3. In germline, CDR1 is LGHNT, CDR2 FRNRAP. The CDR3 totals 14 residues. The chain's CDR3 is CASGLGGQGPGYTF. The CDR3 DNA is TGTGCTAGTGGTTTGGGGGGACAGGGGCCTGGCTACACCTTC.

The gene calls are TRBV19 and TRBJ1-5, with 7 bases fitting TRBD1. V gave up 9 bases and J gave up 4 bases; unmatched junction bases: 9. There are 14 residues in the CDR3. The germline gives CDR1 LNHDA, CDR2 SQIVND (reference sequence). The CDR3 sequence: CASTRGTANQPQHF. The CDR3 DNA is TGTGCCAGCACCCGCGGGACAGCGAATCAGCCCCAGCATTTT.

The chain links TRBV7-9 to TRBJ1-2, with TRBD1 identical over 7 bases. This CDR3 is 13 amino acids long. Trimming at V came to 5 bases and at J to 0 bases, leaving 0 bases not matched to a gene. Germline V gene data show CDR1 as SEHNR and CDR2 as FQNEAQ (reference sequence). CDR3 sequence (DNA): TGTGCCAGCAGCGGGACAGCTAACTATGGCTACACCTTC. It encodes CASSGTANYGYTF.